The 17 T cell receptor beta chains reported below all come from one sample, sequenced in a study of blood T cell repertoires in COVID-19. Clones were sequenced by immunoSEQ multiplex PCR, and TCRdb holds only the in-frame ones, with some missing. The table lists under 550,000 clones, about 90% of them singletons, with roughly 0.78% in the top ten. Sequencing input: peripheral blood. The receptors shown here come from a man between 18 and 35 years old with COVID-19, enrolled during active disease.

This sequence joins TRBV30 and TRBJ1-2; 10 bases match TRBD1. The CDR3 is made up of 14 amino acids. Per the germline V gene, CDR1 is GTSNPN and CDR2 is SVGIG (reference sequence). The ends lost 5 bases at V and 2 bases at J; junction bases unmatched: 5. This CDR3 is CAWRDRGFNYGYTF. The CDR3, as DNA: TGTGCCTGGCGGGACAGGGGTTTCAACTATGGCTACACCTTC.

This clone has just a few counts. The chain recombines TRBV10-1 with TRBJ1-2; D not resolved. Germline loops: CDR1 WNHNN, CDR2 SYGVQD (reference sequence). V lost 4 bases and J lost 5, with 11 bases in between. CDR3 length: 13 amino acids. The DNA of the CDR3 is TGCGCCAGCAGTGTGGCGGTAAATTATGGCTACACCTTC. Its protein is CASSVAVNYGYTF.

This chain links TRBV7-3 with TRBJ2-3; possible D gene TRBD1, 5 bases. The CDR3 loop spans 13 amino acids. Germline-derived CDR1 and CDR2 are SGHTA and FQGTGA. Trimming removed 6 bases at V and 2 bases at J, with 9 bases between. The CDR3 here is CASSSGFTDTQYF. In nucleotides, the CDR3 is TGTGCCAGCAGTTCAGGGTTCACAGATACGCAGTATTTT.

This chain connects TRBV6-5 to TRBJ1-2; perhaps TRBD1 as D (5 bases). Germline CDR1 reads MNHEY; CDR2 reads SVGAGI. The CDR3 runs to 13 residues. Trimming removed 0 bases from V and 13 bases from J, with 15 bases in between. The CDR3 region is CASSYSGQGSSTF. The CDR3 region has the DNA TGTGCCAGCAGTTACTCTGGGCAGGGTAGTTCCACCTTC.

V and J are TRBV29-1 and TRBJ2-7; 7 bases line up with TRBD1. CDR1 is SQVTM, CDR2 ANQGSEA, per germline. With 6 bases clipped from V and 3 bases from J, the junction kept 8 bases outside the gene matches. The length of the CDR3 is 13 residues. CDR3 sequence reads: CSVSGTVIYEQYF. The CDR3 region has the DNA TGCAGCGTATCCGGGACAGTGATCTACGAGCAGTACTTC.

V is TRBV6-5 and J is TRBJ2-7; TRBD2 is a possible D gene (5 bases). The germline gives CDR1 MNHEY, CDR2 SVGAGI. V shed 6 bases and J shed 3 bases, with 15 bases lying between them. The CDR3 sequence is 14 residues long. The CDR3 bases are TGTGCCAGCAGCCCCGGCGGGTCACGCTACGAGCAGTACTTC. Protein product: CASSPGGSRYEQYF.

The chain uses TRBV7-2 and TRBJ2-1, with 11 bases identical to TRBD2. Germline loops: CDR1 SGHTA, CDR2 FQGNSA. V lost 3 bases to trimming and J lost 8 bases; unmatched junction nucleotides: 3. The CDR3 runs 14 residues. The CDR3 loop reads CASSFSGGAYEQFF. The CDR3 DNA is TGTGCCAGCAGCTTTAGCGGGGGGGCATATGAGCAGTTCTTC.

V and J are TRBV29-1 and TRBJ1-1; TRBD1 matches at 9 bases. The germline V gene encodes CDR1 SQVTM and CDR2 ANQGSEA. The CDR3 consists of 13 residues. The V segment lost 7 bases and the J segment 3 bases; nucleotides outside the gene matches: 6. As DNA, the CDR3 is TGCAGCGGCCGCCGGGACAGGGACACTGAAGCTTTCTTT. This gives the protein CSGRRDRDTEAFF.

The CDR3 DNA is TGTGCCAGCGGGGGGGATACGCAGTATTTT. Translated: CASGGDTQYF. V is TRBV13 and J is TRBJ2-3; the D gene is possibly TRBD2 (6 bases). The CDR3 loop spans 10 amino acids. Trimming left V 8 bases short and J 6 bases short, with 6 bases between. Germline V gene data show CDR1 as PRHDT and CDR2 as FYEKMQ (reference sequence).

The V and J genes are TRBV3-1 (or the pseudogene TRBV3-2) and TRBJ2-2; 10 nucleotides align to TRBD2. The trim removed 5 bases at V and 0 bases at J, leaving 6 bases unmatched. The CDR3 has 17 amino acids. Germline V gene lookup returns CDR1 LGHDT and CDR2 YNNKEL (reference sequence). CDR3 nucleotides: TGTGCCAGCAGCACGGCTAGCGGGAGTGCGAACACCGGGGAGCTGTTTTTT. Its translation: CASSTASGSANTGELFF.

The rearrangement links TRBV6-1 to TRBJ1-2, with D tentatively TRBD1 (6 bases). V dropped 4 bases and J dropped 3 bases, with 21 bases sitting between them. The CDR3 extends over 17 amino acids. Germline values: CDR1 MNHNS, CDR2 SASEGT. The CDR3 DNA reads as TGTGCCAGCAGTGGACGCACTCATTGGGGGCTGGACTATGGCTACACCTTC. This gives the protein CASSGRTHWGLDYGYTF.

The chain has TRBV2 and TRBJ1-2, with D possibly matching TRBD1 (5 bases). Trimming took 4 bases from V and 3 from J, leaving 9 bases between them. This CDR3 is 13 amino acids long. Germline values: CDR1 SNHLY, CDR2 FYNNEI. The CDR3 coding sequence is TGTGCCAGCAGTGCGGGGACTTACTATGGCTACACCTTC. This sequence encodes CASSAGTYYGYTF.

The CDR3 sequence is CASSTGPYLDTDTQYF. CDR3 DNA sequence: TGTGCCAGCAGCACAGGACCGTACCTCGACACAGATACGCAGTATTTT. J is TRBJ2-3 and V is TRBV7-9; tentative D call: TRBD1 (5 bases). V lost 5 bases and J lost 2, with 17 bases in between. The CDR3 has 16 residues. Germline V gene sequence: CDR1 SEHNR, CDR2 FQNEAQ (reference sequence).

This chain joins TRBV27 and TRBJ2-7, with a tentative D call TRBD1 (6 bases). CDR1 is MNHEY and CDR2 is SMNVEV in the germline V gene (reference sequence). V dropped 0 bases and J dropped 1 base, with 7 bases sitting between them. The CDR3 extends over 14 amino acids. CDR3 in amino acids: CASSLSQGSYEQYF. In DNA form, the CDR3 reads TGTGCCAGCAGTTTATCCCAGGGGTCCTACGAGCAGTACTTC.

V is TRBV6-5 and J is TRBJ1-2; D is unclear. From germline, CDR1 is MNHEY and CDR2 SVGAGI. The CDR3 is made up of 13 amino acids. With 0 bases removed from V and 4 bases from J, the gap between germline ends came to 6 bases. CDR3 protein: CASSYSDTYGYTF. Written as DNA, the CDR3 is TGTGCCAGCAGTTACTCCGACACCTATGGCTACACCTTC.

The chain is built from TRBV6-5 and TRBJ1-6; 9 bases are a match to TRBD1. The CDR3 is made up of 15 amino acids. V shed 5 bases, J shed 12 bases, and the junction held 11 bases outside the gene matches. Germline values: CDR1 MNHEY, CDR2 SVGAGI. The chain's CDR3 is CASSLIRTGAEPLHF. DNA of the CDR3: TGTGCCAGCAGTCTCATTCGGACAGGGGCGGAACCCCTCCACTTT.

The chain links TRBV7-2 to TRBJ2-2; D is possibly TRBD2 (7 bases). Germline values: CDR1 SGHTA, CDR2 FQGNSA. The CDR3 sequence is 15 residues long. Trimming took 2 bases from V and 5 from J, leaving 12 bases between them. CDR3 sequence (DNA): TGTGCCAGCAGCTTAAACGGGGGGCGAACCGGGGAGCTGTTTTTT. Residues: CASSLNGGRTGELFF.